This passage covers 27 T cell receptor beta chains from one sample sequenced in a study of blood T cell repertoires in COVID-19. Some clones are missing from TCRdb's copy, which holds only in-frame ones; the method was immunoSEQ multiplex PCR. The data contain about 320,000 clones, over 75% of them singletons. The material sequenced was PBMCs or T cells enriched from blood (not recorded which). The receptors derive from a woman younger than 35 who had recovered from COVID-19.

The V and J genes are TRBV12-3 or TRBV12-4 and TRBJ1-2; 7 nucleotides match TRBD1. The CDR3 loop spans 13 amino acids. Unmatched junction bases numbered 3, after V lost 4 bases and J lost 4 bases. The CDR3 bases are TGTGCCAGCAGTTCAGGGGGAATCTATGGCTACACCTTC. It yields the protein CASSSGGIYGYTF.

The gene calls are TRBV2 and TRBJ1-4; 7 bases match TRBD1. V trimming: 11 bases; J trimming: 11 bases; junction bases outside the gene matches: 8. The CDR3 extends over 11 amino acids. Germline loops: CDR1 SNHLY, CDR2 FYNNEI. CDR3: CAVYTGEKLFF. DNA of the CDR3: TGTGCCGTATACACAGGGGAGAAACTGTTTTTT. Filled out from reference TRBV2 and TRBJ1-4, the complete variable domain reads EPEVTQTPSHQVTQMGQEVILRCVPISNHLYFYWYRQILGQKVEFLVSFYNNEISEKSEIFDDQFSVERPDGSNFTLKIRSTKLEDSAMYFCAVYTGEKLFFGSGTQLSVL.

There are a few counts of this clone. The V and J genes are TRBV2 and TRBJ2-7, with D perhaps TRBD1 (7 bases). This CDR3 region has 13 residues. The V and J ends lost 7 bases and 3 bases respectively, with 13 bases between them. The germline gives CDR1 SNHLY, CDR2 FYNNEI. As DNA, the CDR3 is TGTGCCAGCACAAACCAGGGGGGCTACGAGCAGTACTTC. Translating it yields CASTNQGGYEQYF.

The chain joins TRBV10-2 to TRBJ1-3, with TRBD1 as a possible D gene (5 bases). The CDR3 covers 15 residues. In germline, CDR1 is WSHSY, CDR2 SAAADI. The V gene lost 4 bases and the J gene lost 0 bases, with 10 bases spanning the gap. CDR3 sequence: CASSGTGPSGNTIYF. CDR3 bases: TGCGCCAGCAGTGGTACAGGACCCTCTGGAAACACCATATATTTT.

This CDR3 is CAWSHRAVETQYF. The CDR3 region has the DNA TGTGCCTGGAGCCACAGGGCTGTCGAGACCCAGTACTTC. The chain joins TRBV30 to TRBJ2-5, with D perhaps matching TRBD1 (6 bases). The V end was cut by 3 bases, the J end by 5 bases, with 13 bases between. The CDR3 runs to 13 residues. Per the germline V gene, CDR1 is GTSNPN and CDR2 is SVGIG (reference sequence). Using reference TRBV30 and TRBJ2-5 for the parts outside the CDR3, the full variable domain is SQTIHQWPATLVQPVGSPLSLECTVEGTSNPNLYWYRQAAGRGLQLLFYSVGIGQISSEVPQNLSASRPQDRQFILSSKKLLLSDSGFYLCAWSHRAVETQYFGPGTRLLVL.

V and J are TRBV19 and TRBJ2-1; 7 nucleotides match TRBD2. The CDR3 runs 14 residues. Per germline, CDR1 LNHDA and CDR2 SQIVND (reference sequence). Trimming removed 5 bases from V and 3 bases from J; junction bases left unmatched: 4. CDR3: CASSQRGNYNEQFF. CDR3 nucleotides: TGTGCCAGTAGTCAGCGGGGAAACTACAATGAGCAGTTCTTC.

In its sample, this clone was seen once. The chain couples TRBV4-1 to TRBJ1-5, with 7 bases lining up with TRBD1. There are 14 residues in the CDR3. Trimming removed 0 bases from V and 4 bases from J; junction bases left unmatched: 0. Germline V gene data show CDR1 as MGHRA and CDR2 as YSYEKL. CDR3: CASSQETGNQPQHF. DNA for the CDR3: TGCGCCAGCAGCCAAGAGACAGGGAATCAGCCCCAGCATTTT.

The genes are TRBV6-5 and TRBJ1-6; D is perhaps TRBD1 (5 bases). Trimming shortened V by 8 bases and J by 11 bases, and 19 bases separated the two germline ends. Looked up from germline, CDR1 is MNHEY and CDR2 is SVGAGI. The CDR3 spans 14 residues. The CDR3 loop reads CASRKGDRRAPLHF. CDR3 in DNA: TGTGCCAGCCGAAAAGGGGATAGGAGGGCACCCCTCCACTTT.

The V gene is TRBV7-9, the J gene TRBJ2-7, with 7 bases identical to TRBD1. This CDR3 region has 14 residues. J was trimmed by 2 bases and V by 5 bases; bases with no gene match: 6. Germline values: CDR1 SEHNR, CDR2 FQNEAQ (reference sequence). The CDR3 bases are TGTGCCAGCAGCCCCCGACAGGGCCCCTACGAGCAGTACTTC. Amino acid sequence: CASSPRQGPYEQYF.

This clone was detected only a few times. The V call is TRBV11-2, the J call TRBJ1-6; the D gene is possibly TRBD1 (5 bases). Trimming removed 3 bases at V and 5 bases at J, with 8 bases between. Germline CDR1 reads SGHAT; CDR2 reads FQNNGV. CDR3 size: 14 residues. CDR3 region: CASSFGGDNSPLHF. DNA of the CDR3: TGTGCCAGCAGCTTTGGGGGGGATAATTCACCCCTCCACTTT.

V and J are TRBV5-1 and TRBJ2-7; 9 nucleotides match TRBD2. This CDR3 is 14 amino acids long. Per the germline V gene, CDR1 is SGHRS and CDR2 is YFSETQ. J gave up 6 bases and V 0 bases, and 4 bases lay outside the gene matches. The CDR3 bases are TGCGCCAGCAGCTTGGGAACACTAGCGGGCGAGCAGTACTTC. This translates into CASSLGTLAGEQYF.

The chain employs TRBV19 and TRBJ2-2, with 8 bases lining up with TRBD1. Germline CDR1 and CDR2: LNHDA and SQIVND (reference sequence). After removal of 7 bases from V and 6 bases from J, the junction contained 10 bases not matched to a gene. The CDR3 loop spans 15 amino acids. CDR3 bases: TGTGCCAGTACCAAAGGACAGGGATCCGCCGGGGAGCTGTTTTTT. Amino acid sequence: CASTKGQGSAGELFF.

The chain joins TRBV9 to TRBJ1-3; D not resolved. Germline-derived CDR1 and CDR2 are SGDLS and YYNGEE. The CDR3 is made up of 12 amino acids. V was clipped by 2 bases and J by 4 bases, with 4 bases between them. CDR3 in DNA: TGTGCCAGCAGCGTTTTAGGAAACACCATATATTTT. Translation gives CASSVLGNTIYF.

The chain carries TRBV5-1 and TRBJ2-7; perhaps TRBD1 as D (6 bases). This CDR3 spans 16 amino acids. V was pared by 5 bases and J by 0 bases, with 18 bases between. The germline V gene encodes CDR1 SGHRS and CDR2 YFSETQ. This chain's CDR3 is CASRQSSRTDSYEQYF. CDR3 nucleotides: TGCGCCAGCAGACAATCATCCCGGACAGACTCCTACGAGCAGTACTTC.

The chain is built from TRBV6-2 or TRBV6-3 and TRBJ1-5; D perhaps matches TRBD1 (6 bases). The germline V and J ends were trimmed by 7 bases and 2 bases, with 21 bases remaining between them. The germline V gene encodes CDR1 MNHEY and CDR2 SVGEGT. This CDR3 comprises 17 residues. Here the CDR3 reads CASTPVRGGNRNQPQHF. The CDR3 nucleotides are TGTGCCAGCACCCCGGTGAGGGGGGGTAATCGCAATCAGCCCCAGCATTTT.

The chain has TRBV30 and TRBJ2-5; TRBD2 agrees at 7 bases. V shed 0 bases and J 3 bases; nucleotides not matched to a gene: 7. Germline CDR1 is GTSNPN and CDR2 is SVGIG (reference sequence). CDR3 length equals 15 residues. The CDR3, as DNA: TGTGCCTGGAGTGTACTTGCAGGGAGGGAAGAGACCCAGTACTTC. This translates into CAWSVLAGREETQYF.

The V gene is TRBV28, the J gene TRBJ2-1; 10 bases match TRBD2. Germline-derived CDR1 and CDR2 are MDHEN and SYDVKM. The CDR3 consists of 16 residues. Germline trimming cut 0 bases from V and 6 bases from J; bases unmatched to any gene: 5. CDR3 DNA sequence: TGTGCCAGCAGTTTATGGGGAGCGGGAGGGACCAATGAGCAGTTCTTC. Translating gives CASSLWGAGGTNEQFF.

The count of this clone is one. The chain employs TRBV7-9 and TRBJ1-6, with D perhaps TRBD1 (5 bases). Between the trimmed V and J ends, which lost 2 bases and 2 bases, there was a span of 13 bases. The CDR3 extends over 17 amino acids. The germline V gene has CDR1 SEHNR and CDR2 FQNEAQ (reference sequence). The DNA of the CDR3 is TGTGCCAGCAGCTTATCTGGTGCAGGGCCCTATAATTCACCCCTCCACTTT. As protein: CASSLSGAGPYNSPLHF.

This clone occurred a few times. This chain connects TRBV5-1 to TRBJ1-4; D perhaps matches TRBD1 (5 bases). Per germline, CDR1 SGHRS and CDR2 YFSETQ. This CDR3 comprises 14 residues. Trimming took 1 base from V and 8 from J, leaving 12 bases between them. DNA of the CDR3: TGCGCCAGCAGCTTGCAGGGATCTGGCGAAAAACTGTTTTTT. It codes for CASSLQGSGEKLFF.

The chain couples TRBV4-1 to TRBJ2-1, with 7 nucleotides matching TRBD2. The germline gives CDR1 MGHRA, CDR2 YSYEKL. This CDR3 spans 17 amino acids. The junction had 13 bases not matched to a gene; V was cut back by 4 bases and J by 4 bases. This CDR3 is CASSPVGLGGGYNEQFF. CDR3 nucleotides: TGCGCCAGCAGCCCGGTTGGATTAGGCGGGGGATACAATGAGCAGTTCTTC.

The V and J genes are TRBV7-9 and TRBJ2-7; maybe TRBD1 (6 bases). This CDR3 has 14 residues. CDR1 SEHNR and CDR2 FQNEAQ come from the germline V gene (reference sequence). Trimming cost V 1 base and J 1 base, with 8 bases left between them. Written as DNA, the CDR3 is TGTGCCAGCAGCTTAGGCAGGGGTTCCTACGAGCAGTACTTC. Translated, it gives CASSLGRGSYEQYF.

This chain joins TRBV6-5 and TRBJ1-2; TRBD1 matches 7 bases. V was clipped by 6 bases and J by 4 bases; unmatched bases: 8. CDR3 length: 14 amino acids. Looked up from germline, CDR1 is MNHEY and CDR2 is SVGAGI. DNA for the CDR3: TGTGCCAGCAGACCTTGGACAGGCGTCTATGGCTACACCTTC. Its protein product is CASRPWTGVYGYTF.

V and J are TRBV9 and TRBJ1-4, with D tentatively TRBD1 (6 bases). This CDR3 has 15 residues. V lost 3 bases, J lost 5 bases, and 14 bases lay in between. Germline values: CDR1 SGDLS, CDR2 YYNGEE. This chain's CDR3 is CASSARGGQNEKLFF. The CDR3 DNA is TGTGCCAGCAGCGCTCGGGGGGGCCAGAATGAAAAACTGTTTTTT.

The CDR3: CASWLQFYGYTF. The CDR3 bases are TGTGCCAGTTGGTTGCAGTTCTATGGCTACACCTTC. The chain uses TRBV19 and TRBJ1-2, with no clear D. This CDR3 spans 12 amino acids. Per the germline V gene, CDR1 is LNHDA and CDR2 is SQIVND (reference sequence). The germline V and J ends were trimmed by 8 bases and 4 bases, with 11 bases remaining between them.

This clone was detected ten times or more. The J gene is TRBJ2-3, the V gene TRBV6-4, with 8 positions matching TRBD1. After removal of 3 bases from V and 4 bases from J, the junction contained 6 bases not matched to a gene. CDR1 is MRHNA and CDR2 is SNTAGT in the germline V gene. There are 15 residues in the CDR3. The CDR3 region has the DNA TGTGCCAGCAGTGAAACGGGACAGGCCTCAGATACGCAGTATTTT. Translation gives CASSETGQASDTQYF.

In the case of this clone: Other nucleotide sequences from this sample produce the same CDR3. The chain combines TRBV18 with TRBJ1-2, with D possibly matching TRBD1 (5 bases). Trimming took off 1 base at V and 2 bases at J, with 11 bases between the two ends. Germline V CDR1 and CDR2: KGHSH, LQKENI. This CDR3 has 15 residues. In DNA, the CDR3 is TGTGCCAGCTCACCACGGCAGGGAGGGAACTATGGCTACACCTTC. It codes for CASSPRQGGNYGYTF. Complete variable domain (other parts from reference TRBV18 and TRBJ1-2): NAGVMQNPRHLVRRRGQEARLRCSPMKGHSHVYWYRQLPEEGLKFMVYLQKENIIDESGMPKERFSAEFPKEGPSILRIQQVVRGDSAAYFCASSPRQGGNYGYTFGSGTRLTVV.

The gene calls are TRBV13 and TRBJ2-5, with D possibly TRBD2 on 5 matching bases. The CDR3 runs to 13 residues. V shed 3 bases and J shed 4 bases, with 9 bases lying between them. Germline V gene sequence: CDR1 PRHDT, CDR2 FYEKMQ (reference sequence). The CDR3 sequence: CASSFGVGETQYF. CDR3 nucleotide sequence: TGTGCCAGCAGCTTCGGGGTAGGAGAGACCCAGTACTTC.